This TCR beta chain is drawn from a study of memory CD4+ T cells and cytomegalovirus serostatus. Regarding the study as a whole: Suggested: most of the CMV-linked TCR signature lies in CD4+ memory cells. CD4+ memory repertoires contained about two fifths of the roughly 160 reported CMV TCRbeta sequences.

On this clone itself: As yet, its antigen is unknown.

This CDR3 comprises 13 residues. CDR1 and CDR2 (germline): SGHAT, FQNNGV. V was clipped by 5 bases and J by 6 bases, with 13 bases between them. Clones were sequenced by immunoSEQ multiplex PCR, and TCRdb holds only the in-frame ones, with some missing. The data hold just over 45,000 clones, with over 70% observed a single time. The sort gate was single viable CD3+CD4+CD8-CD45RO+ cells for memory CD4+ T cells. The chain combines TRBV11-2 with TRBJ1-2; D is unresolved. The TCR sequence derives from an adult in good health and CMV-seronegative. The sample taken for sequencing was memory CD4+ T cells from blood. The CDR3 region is CASSADLSDGYTF. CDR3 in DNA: TGTGCCAGCAGCGCCGATCTTTCGGATGGCTACACCTTC.